This T cell receptor beta chain was obtained from a study of cytomegalovirus exposure and HLA in healthy donors. Overall study context: A prior study identified 100 million to 130 million unique TCR beta sequences from 200 million or so T cells.

This PCR relied on a set of 60 Vbeta primers and 13 Jbeta primers. Sequencing used immunoSEQ multiplex PCR; TCRdb keeps in-frame clones, though not all of them. The sample lists 110,000 or so clones; nearly 70% were seen once. Deletions cut 1 base from V and 7 bases from J, with 8 bases between. Germline values: CDR1 MNHEY, CDR2 SMNVEV (reference sequence). The CDR3 length is 14 residues. Sequencing was performed on PBMCs. The TCR comes from a woman aged 70-85 years in good health and CMV-seropositive. The V call is TRBV27, the J call TRBJ1-6; D is perhaps TRBD1 (6 bases). CDR3 DNA: TGTGCCAGCAGTTTATACAGGGACAATTCACCCCTCCACTTT. Translated, it gives CASSLYRDNSPLHF.